These T cell receptor beta chains were read from a single sample in a study of human T cells and chemical hapten exposure. TCRdb reprocessed the RACE reads via MiXCR and lists one record per CDR3 protein. The profile shows roughly 250,000 distinct CDR3 sequences, 7% to 10% of them singletons. Sequenced here: whole blood, sampled in connection with sensitization to the hapten diphenylcyclopropenone (DPC). These receptor sequences come from a woman aged 35 to 49 with alopecia areata. Some clones in this sample may be carry-over from other donors' samples. Both conserved end residues are part of each CDR3. The D gene is left open where the match is weak. Clone size is stated in some rows and not others, as once, few, many or a class when expanded.

d_call j_call clone_size v_call cdr3_aa cdr3_nt
TRBD2 TRBJ2-5 . TRBV20-1 CSGLAGESRGRKTQYF TGCAGTGGACTAGCGGGAGAGTCGCGGGGGAGAAAGACCCAGTACTTC
TRBD2 TRBJ2-7 many TRBV5-4 CASRRSGGTYEQYF TGTGCCAGCAGAAGAAGCGGGGGCACCTACGAGCAGTACTTC
. TRBJ2-1 many TRBV28 CASTGTDSPKDEQFF TGTGCCAGCACTGGAACGGACTCCCCCAAGGATGAGCAGTTCTTC
. TRBJ1-1 . TRBV5-1 CASSLGLDSNTEAFF TGCGCCAGCAGCTTGGGCTTGGACAGCAACACTGAAGCTTTCTTT
. TRBJ2-5 . TRBV14 CASSQDSTVIETQYF TGTGCCAGCAGCCAAGATAGTACAGTTATCGAGACCCAGTACTTC
. TRBJ2-5 . TRBV6-2/TRBV6-3 CASRPLGEETQYF TGTGCCAGCCGGCCATTAGGGGAAGAGACCCAGTACTTC
. TRBJ2-5 many TRBV6-2/TRBV6-3 CAIRAATQETQYF TGTGCCATCCGGGCCGCTACCCAAGAGACCCAGTACTTC
TRBD1 TRBJ1-5 . TRBV5-5 CASSSGQGMGQPQHF TGTGCCAGCAGCTCCGGACAGGGGATGGGACAGCCCCAGCATTTT
TRBD2 TRBJ2-5 many TRBV5-1 CASSSAVVAGGYQETQYF TGCGCCAGCAGCTCAGCGGTTGTAGCGGGAGGGTACCAAGAGACCCAGTACTTC
TRBD1 TRBJ1-2 . TRBV12-3/TRBV12-4 CASNPTGVDYGYTF TGTGCCAGCAACCCGACAGGGGTTGACTATGGCTACACCTTC
. TRBJ2-5 few TRBV28 CATRGGETQYF TGTGCCACCCGAGGGGGAGAGACCCAGTACTTC
. TRBJ2-1 few TRBV7-9 CASSGLATSYNEQFF TGTGCCAGCAGCGGGCTAGCTACCTCCTACAATGAGCAGTTCTTC
. TRBJ1-1 few TRBV29-1 CSVRRQMNTEAFF TGCAGCGTTCGTAGGCAGATGAACACTGAAGCTTTCTTT
. TRBJ1-6 few TRBV6-1 CASSLDSPNSALHF TGTGCCAGCAGTCTAGACAGCCCTAATTCGGCCCTCCACTTT
. TRBJ2-2 . TRBV24-1 CATSDWQGSTGELFF TGTGCCACCAGTGATTGGCAGGGAAGCACCGGGGAGCTGTTTTTT
. TRBJ2-7 . TRBV20-1 CSANSYEQYF TGCAGTGCCAACTCCTACGAGCAGTACTTC
. TRBJ2-1 . TRBV20-1 CSARDRDGVSYNEQFF TGCAGTGCTAGAGATCGTGATGGGGTCTCCTACAATGAGCAGTTCTTC
. TRBJ2-5 . TRBV5-5 CASSPGGEGRSLIETQYF TGTGCCAGCAGCCCCGGCGGAGAAGGACGGAGTTTGATCGAGACCCAGTACTTC
. TRBJ1-2 . TRBV7-2 CASSKEAGNYGYTF TGTGCCAGCAGCAAAGAAGCAGGGAACTATGGCTACACCTTC
TRBD1 TRBJ2-7 many TRBV28 CASSSSGTGGGEQYF TGTGCCAGCAGTTCCTCCGGGACAGGGGGCGGCGAGCAGTACTTC
TRBD2 TRBJ2-7 . TRBV27 CASSSIFSSGRTLEQYF TGTGCCAGCAGTTCAATCTTTTCTAGCGGGAGGACCCTCGAGCAGTACTTC
TRBD2 TRBJ2-1 few TRBV5-4 CASSLPGGRSIGEQFF TGTGCCAGCAGCTTACCGGGGGGGCGTTCAATTGGGGAGCAGTTCTTC
. TRBJ2-5 . TRBV28 CASSQGSLGQETQYF TGTGCCAGCAGTCAGGGGAGTTTGGGCCAAGAGACCCAGTACTTC
. TRBJ1-1 . TRBV7-2 CASSLAFGGGTEAFF TGTGCCAGCAGCTTAGCCTTTGGAGGAGGCACTGAAGCTTTCTTT
TRBD2 TRBJ2-3 . TRBV24-1 CVTSGIREPFSAGVRTDTQYF TGTGTCACCAGTGGTATTAGGGAACCTTTCTCAGCGGGGGTCCGTACAGATACGCAGTATTTT
. TRBJ2-2 many TRBV12-3/TRBV12-4 CASQELTGELFF TGTGCCAGTCAGGAGTTGACCGGGGAGCTGTTTTTT
. TRBJ2-7 many TRBV20-1 CSARRQGRHEQYF TGCAGTGCTAGGCGGCAGGGGAGACACGAGCAGTACTTC
. TRBJ1-2 few TRBV7-2 CVSSLAASGGYTF TGTGTCAGCAGCTTAGCTGCGTCAGGCGGCTACACCTTC
. TRBJ1-2 few TRBV4-1 CASSQVPGTYGYTF TGCGCCAGCAGCCAAGTGCCAGGGACCTATGGCTACACCTTC
. TRBJ2-3 . TRBV25-1 CASQYEGDTQYF TGTGCCAGCCAATACGAGGGGGATACGCAGTATTTT
. TRBJ1-1 many TRBV4-2 CASSQDPRGGTEAFF TGTGCCAGCAGCCAAGACCCCAGGGGAGGAACTGAAGCTTTCTTT
. TRBJ1-3 . TRBV5-1 CATNRERRGNTIYF TGCGCCACCAACAGGGAGCGGCGAGGAAACACCATATATTTT
. TRBJ2-4 few TRBV7-2 CASSLGQGMGNIQYF TGTGCCAGCAGCTTAGGGCAGGGCATGGGGAACATTCAGTACTTC
. TRBJ1-6 . TRBV2 CASSDGSSYNSPLHF TGTGCCAGCAGTGATGGTAGCTCCTATAATTCACCCCTCCACTTT
TRBD1 TRBJ1-1 few TRBV29-1 CSVYPRDRGTEAFF TGCAGCGTTTACCCCCGGGACAGGGGCACTGAAGCTTTCTTT
TRBD1 TRBJ1-2 many TRBV20-1 CSAFTGGDYGYTF TGCAGTGCTTTCACAGGGGGCGACTATGGCTACACCTTC
. TRBJ2-3 . TRBV6-6 CASQRWSSDTQYF TGTGCCAGCCAAAGGTGGAGTAGTGATACGCAGTATTTT
. TRBJ2-5 many TRBV7-8 CASSLAAGYGMETQYF TGTGCCAGCAGCTTAGCTGCCGGGTACGGTATGGAGACCCAGTACTTC
. TRBJ2-5 . TRBV9 CATSLGPQKGETQYF TGTGCCACCTCTCTGGGGCCACAGAAAGGGGAGACCCAGTACTTC
. TRBJ1-1 . TRBV6-2/TRBV6-3 CASSGQTNTEAFF TGTGCCAGCAGCGGACAGACAAACACTGAAGCTTTCTTT
TRBD1 TRBJ1-1 few TRBV5-1 CASKAGTGGIEAFF TGCGCCAGCAAAGCCGGGACAGGGGGTATTGAAGCTTTCTTT
. TRBJ2-3 . TRBV9 CASSEHRDGVTDTQYF TGTGCCAGCAGTGAGCACCGGGACGGAGTCACAGATACGCAGTATTTT
. TRBJ1-2 . TRBV3-1 CASSLAGAPWSNYGYTF TGTGCCAGCAGCCTTGCTGGGGCACCCTGGAGTAACTATGGCTACACCTTC
. TRBJ2-2 many TRBV6-5 CASSLTVRGTGELFF TGTGCCAGCAGTTTGACAGTTCGTGGCACCGGGGAGCTGTTTTTT
TRBD2 TRBJ2-1 . TRBV20-1 CSAQGTSVYNEQFF TGCAGTGCTCAAGGGACTAGCGTTTACAATGAGCAGTTCTTC
TRBD2 TRBJ2-3 . TRBV4-2 CASSLQTSGSFDTQYF TGTGCCAGCAGCCTTCAGACTAGCGGGAGTTTCGATACGCAGTATTTT
. TRBJ1-5 few TRBV29-1 CSLGGQGNGQPQHF TGCAGCCTTGGCGGCCAGGGGAACGGGCAGCCCCAGCATTTT
. TRBJ2-3 many TRBV24-1 CATSGVEGFTDTQYF TGTGCCACCAGTGGCGTGGAAGGGTTCACAGATACGCAGTATTTT
TRBD2 TRBJ2-1 few TRBV7-9 CASSLALGLAGTAEQFF TGTGCCAGCAGCTTAGCGCTAGGGCTAGCGGGAACGGCTGAGCAGTTCTTC
TRBD2 TRBJ2-7 few TRBV18 CASSPGLADEQYF TGTGCCAGCTCACCTGGACTAGCTGACGAGCAGTACTTC
. TRBJ2-3 . TRBV12-3/TRBV12-4 CASSFGRGITDTQYF TGTGCCAGCAGTTTTGGGCGGGGTATCACAGATACGCAGTATTTT
. TRBJ1-2 many TRBV12-3/TRBV12-4 CASSSTGNYGYTF TGTGCCAGCAGCTCGACAGGAAACTATGGCTACACCTTC
. TRBJ2-7 few TRBV10-3 CAISSGVYEQYF TGTGCCATCAGTTCTGGGGTCTACGAGCAGTACTTC